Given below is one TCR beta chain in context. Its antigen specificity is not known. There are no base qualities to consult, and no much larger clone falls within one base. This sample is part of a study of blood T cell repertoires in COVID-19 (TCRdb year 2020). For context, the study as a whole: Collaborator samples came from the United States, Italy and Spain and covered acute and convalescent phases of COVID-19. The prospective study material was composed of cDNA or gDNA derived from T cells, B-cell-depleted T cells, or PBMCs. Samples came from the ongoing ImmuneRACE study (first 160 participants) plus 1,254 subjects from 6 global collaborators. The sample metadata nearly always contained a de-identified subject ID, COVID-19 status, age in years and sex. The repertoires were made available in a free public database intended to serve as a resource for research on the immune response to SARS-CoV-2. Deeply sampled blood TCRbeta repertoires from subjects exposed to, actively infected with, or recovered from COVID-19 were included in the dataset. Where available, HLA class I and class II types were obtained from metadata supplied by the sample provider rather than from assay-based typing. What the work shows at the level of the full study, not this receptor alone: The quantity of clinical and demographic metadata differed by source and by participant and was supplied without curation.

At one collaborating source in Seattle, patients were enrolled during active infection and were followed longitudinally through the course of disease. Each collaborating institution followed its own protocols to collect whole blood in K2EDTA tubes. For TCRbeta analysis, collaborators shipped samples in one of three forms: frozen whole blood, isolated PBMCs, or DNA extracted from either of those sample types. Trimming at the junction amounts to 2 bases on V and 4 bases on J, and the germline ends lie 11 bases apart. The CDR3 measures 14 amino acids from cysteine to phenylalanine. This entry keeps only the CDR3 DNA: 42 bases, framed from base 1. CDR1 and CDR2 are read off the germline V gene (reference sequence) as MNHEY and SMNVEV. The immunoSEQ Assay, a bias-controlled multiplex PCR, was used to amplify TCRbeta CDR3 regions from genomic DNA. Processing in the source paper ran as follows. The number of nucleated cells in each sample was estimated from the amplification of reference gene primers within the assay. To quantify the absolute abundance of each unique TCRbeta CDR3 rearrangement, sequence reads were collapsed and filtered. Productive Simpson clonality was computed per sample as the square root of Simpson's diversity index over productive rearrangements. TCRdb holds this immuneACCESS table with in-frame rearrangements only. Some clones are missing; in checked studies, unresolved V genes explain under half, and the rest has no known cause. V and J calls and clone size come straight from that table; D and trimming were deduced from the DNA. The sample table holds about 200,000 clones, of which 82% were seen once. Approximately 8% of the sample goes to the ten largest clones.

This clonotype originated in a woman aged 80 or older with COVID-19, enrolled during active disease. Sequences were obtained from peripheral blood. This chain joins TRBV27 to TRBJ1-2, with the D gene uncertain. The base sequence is TGTGCCAGCAGTTTACGGGATACAACCTATGGCTACACCTTC. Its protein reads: CASSLRDTTYGYTF.